The rows below give T cell receptor beta chains drawn from one sample of a study of T-cell memory formation after mild COVID-19. Via MiXCR, TCRdb re-called the 5' RACE reads, giving one row per CDR3 protein. Of 190,000 or so distinct CDR3 sequences in the sample, under 30% are singletons; the top ten hold about an eighth. The sequenced sample was PBMCs or a T cell subset sorted from them (not recorded which). These receptor sequences come from an adult woman who had mild COVID-19 (a few samples of this study predate the infection). Cell type and time point are not known. The conserved cysteine and the conserved F or W are not part of the CDR3 here.

V	J	CDR3
TRBV5-1	TRBJ2-7	ASSPGDREVGREQY
TRBV12-3/TRBV12-4	TRBJ2-2	ASSLSRGANGELF
TRBV6-5	TRBJ2-3	ASSYSTGGRTDTQY
TRBV28	TRBJ2-1	ASSLPTSGRVDEQF
TRBV12-3/TRBV12-4	TRBJ2-2	ASSPLADNTGELF
TRBV4-1	TRBJ2-3	ASSQDALLAGRPSTDTQY
TRBV5-1	TRBJ1-4	ASSFRQGVGGNEKLF
TRBV20-1	TRBJ2-7	SVIAGESYEQY
TRBV7-8	TRBJ2-5	ASSPTTGKKETQY
TRBV18	TRBJ2-3	ASSQIAGPGKHTQY
TRBV20-1	TRBJ2-1	SASRPTGEQF
TRBV6-1	TRBJ1-2	ASDRSLYGYT
TRBV7-9	TRBJ2-2	ASSLVGTGSAGELF
TRBV5-1	TRBJ2-7	ASSSTGGGQY
TRBV3-1	TRBJ2-5	ASSQESSGGEETQY
TRBV20-1	TRBJ1-1	SARDKKRTHNTEAF
TRBV20-1	TRBJ2-1	SARDRLAGDNEQF
TRBV2	TRBJ2-7	ASSSSGLAGPHSYEQY
TRBV4-2	TRBJ2-1	ATGAGTYNEQF
TRBV6-5	TRBJ1-2	ASSYSGGSYGYT
TRBV4-3	TRBJ2-1	ASSQDHRPNNEQF
TRBV12-3/TRBV12-4	TRBJ1-6	ASRGQGRYNSPLH
TRBV30	TRBJ2-7	AWSRTSFRSYEQY
TRBV7-8	TRBJ2-6	ASSLRVSGANVLT
TRBV7-9	TRBJ2-1	ASSLVTWF
TRBV19	TRBJ1-4	ASSIGGKLNEKLF
TRBV7-2	TRBJ1-1	ASSLEPSRRHIGF
TRBV24-1	TRBJ2-1	ATRGTQNEQF
TRBV20-1	TRBJ2-3	SASPREHLTDTQY
TRBV7-8	TRBJ1-6	ASSLDREDNSPLH
TRBV7-8	TRBJ2-7	ASSSRRLAGLYEQY
TRBV5-1	TRBJ2-1	ASSVPREGQYEQF
TRBV6-6	TRBJ1-3	ASSPEGGYSGNTIY
TRBV20-1	TRBJ2-7	SARETGLSSYEQY
TRBV5-1	TRBJ1-5	ASSLDAANQPQH
TRBV24-1	TRBJ2-3	ATSERPTRGFTDTQY
TRBV29-1	TRBJ1-2	SVGAGQVVFGYT
TRBV4-3	TRBJ2-7	ASSQDLTRGRSSYEQY
TRBV4-1	TRBJ2-7	ASSRNTPDGSYEQY
TRBV20-1	TRBJ2-1	SARARWNEQF
TRBV7-2	TRBJ2-1	ASSRRASRDEQF
TRBV12-3/TRBV12-4	TRBJ1-1	ASRPGTVSEAF
TRBV6-6	TRBJ1-3	ASSRQDTIGGNTIY
TRBV30	TRBJ2-1	AWSPQNEQF
TRBV24-1	TRBJ2-5	ATSDPGQGKTQY
TRBV7-9	TRBJ2-7	ASSFLTSSPYEQY
TRBV12-3/TRBV12-4	TRBJ1-5	ASSPRTANSNQPQH
TRBV6-6	TRBJ2-3	ASGLADTQY